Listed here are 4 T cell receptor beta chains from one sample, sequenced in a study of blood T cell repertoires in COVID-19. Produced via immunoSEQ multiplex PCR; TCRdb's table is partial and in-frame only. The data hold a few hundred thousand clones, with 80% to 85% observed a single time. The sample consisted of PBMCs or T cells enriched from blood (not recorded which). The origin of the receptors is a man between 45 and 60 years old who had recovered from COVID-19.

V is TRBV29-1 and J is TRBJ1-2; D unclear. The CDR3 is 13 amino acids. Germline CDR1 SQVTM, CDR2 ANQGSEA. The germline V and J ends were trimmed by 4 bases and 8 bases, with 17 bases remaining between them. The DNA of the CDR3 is TGCAGCGTTGGAGGTGGGAGGCTCGGAGGCTACACCTTC. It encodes CSVGGGRLGGYTF.

This chain's CDR3 is CASSPRLAGTGRSPLHF. CDR3 coding DNA: TGTGCCAGCAGCCCACGCTTGGCCGGGACAGGGCGCTCACCCCTCCACTTT. The chain carries TRBV3-1 (or the pseudogene TRBV3-2) and TRBJ1-6; 9 bases align to TRBD1. Germline V CDR1 and CDR2: LGHDT, YNNKEL (reference sequence). After removal of 4 bases from V and 10 bases from J, the junction contained 14 bases not matched to a gene. The CDR3 has 17 amino acids.

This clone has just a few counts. The CDR3 region has the DNA TGCGCCAGCAGCTTGGTTCGGGGGGGCCAAGAGACCCAGTACTTC. The encoded protein is CASSLVRGGQETQYF. The V and J genes are TRBV5-1 and TRBJ2-5; 8 nucleotides agree with TRBD2. Germline-derived CDR1 and CDR2 are SGHRS and YFSETQ. The junction had 2 bases not matched to a gene; V was cut back by 0 bases and J by 1 base. The CDR3 has 15 amino acids.

The CDR3 loop reads CASSLSSVGGRPPYNEQFF. CDR3 DNA sequence: TGTGCCAGCAGCTTATCCTCGGTTGGGGGGAGGCCACCCTACAATGAGCAGTTCTTC. V and J are TRBV11-3 and TRBJ2-1; D possibly corresponds to TRBD2 (6 bases). The V end lost 2 bases, the J end lost 2 bases, and 22 bases lay between the germline ends. The germline V gene encodes CDR1 SGHNT and CDR2 YENEEA. CDR3 size: 19 residues.